The clone carrying this TCR beta chain was seen once. This record comes from a study of blood T cell repertoires in COVID-19. Study-level information: Donors in the United States, Italy and Spain gave samples during acute or convalescent COVID-19. Sources were T cells, B-cell-depleted T cells, or PBMCs; the material itself was cDNA or gDNA.

The method was immunoSEQ multiplex PCR; TCRdb's version includes in-frame clones alone and lacks a portion of them. The table shows 200,000 to 300,000 clones, with about 88% occurring only once. The sequenced sample was peripheral blood. The receptor was isolated from a woman aged 60 to 75 with COVID-19, enrolled during active disease.

CDR3 bases: TGTGCCAGCAGTTTCGGCGTCGGGGGCTACACCTTC. Translated, it gives CASSFGVGGYTF. The V call is TRBV12-3 or TRBV12-4, the J call TRBJ1-2; the D is unclear. V was cut by 3 bases and J by 8 bases, with 10 bases left in between. The CDR3 consists of 12 residues.